Here is one T cell receptor (beta chain) with its context. Its antigen is still unknown. Qualities for individual bases were not recorded, and no much larger clone is one base off. Trimming at the junction amounts to 1 base on V and 7 bases on J, and the germline ends lie 8 bases apart. Including cysteine and phenylalanine, the CDR3 has 14 amino acids. The sequence is cut down to CDR3 DNA, 42 bases in frame from base 1. CDR1 and CDR2, looked up from the germline V gene (reference sequence), are SEHNR and FQNEAQ. The immunoSEQ kit was used, according to the manufacturer's recommendations, to generate TCR beta libraries from genomic DNA. To prepare libraries, a first multiplex PCR with proprietary primers was run, followed by a second PCR that added unique barcodes, and a bead cleanup was done after each round. Each sample batch included a kit-provided positive control reaction and a negative control reaction. The final libraries were assessed on an Agilent 4200 TapeStation D1000 ScreenTape, pooled by volume, and quantified by qPCR. Sequencing ran on an Illumina NextSeq500 with a MidOutput 150-cycle cartridge, using 156 Read1 and 15 Index1 cycles with kit custom primers. The pooled library was loaded at around 1.1 pM, and roughly 18% PhiX control was spiked in. Per the original workflow: The vendor-processed data were analyzed in R, and a clonotype was defined as all T cells that share the same CDR3 nucleotide sequence. For clone abundance analyses, frequencies were normalized to the 10,000 most abundant clones per sample. Public T cell clones, which averaged fewer than five per sample, were excluded before analysis. Tumor-enriched and baseline blood-enriched clonotypes were defined by at least a 32-fold difference in abundance between compartments. A beta-binomial differential abundance model was used to identify clonotypes that were expanded or contracted between blood time points. The Baroni-Urbani and Buser coefficient was used to measure tumor-blood repertoire similarity, and groups were compared with two-tailed Wilcoxon tests in R. TCRdb stores this immuneACCESS table with in-frame sequences only. Part of the clones is absent; in the studies checked, under half of the shortfall reflects unresolved V genes, and no reason is known for the rest. V and J calls and clone size are given by that table; D and trimming were obtained from the DNA. The sample table shows roughly 150,000 clones, and roughly 89% are seen once. The ten largest make up around 13% of the sample.

The entry originates in a study of radiation and T cells in renal cell carcinoma (dated by TCRdb to 2019 to 2021). With regard to the full study: The samples were drawn from a clinical trial, where primary renal cell carcinomas were treated with 15 Gy of stereotactic body radiation therapy and then removed by nephrectomy 4 weeks afterward. TCR beta sequencing covered fewer than 60 samples in total, comprising around 26 tumors and some 27 peripheral blood samples. Across all 50 or so samples, under 5 million unique CDR3 nucleotide sequences, encoding 2,658,974 unique CDR3 amino acid sequences, were identified. Study-wide findings and limitations: Because pretreatment tumor biopsies were not available, the baseline intratumoral presence of clonotypes could not be determined. The single-armed trial design could not address effects of radiation dose or scheduling on the TCR repertoire. Top tumor clonotypes rose in blood from baseline to 2 weeks post-radiation, then contracted by 4 weeks, suggesting transient expansion of tumor-resident clones. Tracking of blood repertoire dynamics stopped at around 4 weeks after treatment, with no follow-up past that point.

Sample time point, as interpreted from the label and publication: blood 2 weeks post-SBRT. Per the publication, the treatment or condition label means: 15 Gy SBRT to primary tumor, nephrectomy 4 weeks later. To follow tumor-enriched clonotypes, peripheral blood was collected serially from radiation-treated patients at baseline and again at 2 weeks and 4 weeks after SBRT. All patients had renal cell carcinoma with clear cell pathology. Genomic DNA for TCR sequencing was prepared using the QIAamp DNA Blood Mini Kit (Qiagen). Samples were included in the analyses only if all quality control checks were passed.

Recombination connected TRBV7-9 to TRBJ1-6; D gene: possibly TRBD1, on 5 matching bases. This sample comprised blood, obtained from a patient whose treatment included radiotherapy and nephrectomy. This TCR derives from a woman between 50 and 59 years old with renal cell carcinoma. For the CDR3, the sequence is CASSLVTANSPLHF. The DNA sequence is given as TGTGCCAGCAGCTTAGTGACAGCCAATTCACCCCTCCACTTT.